The entry that follows covers one T cell receptor beta chain sequence. The method was immunoSEQ multiplex PCR; TCRdb's version includes in-frame clones alone and lacks a portion of them. The repertoire consists of some 110,000 clones, with about 80% occurring once and the leading ten covering 16%. The sample originates from a study of blood T cell repertoires in COVID-19. For the study at large: PBMCs, B-cell-depleted T cells, or T cells provided the cDNA or gDNA that made up the material.

CDR1 KGHDR and CDR2 SFDVKD come from the germline V gene. Losses at the gene ends were 6 bases for V and 1 base for J; bases not matched to a gene: 16. The CDR3 runs 19 residues. The rearrangement links TRBV24-1 to TRBJ2-1; 8 bases map to TRBD1. The sequence was obtained from a man aged 60-69 years with active or convalescent COVID-19. Sequencing input: peripheral blood. For the CDR3, the DNA is TGTGCCACCAGTAAATCCCCTTGGACAGGGAATTATTCCTACAATGAGCAGTTCTTC. Protein: CATSKSPWTGNYSYNEQFF.